This T cell receptor (beta chain) comes out of a study of post-analysis software for immune sequencing data. Study-wide findings and caveats: Four or five TRBV segments were more frequent in patients than controls; TRBV5-6, TRBV5-1 and TRBV20-1 belonged to this group.

Turning to this clonotype: Its antigen is unidentified.

The CDR3 is made up of 18 amino acids. Trimming shortened V by 4 bases and J by 4 bases, and 26 bases separated the two germline ends. The V gene's germline CDR1 is DFQATT and CDR2 SNEGSKA (reference sequence). Included in the TCR beta cDNA libraries were unique molecular identifiers. TCRdb used MiXCR to reprocess the PCR reads, holding one entry per CDR3 protein. Counted here are approximately 250,000 distinct CDR3 sequences, around 34% occurring once; the ten biggest clones make up around 5.2%. The source is a girl between 10 and 17 years old with multiple sclerosis. Sequenced: blood. This rearrangement joins TRBV20-1 to TRBJ2-1, with a possible D match to TRBD2 (6 bases). CDR3 DNA: TGCAGTGCTACCCGGGGCCTGGAGGGAGTATCCTCGTACAATGAGCAGTTCTTC. Translated: CSATRGLEGVSSYNEQFF.